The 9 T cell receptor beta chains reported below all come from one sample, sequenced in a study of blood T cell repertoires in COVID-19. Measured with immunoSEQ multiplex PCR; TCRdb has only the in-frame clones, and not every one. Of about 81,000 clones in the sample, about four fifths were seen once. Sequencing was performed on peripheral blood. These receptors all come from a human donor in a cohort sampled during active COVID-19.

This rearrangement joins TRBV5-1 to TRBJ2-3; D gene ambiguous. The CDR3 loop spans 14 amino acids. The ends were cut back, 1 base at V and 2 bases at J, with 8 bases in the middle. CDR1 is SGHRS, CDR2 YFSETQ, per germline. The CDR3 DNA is TGCGCCAGCAGCTTGAACAGCCCCACAGATACGCAGTATTTT. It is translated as CASSLNSPTDTQYF. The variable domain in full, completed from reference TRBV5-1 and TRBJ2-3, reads KAGVTQTPRYLIKTRGQQVTLSCSPISGHRSVSWYQQTPGQGLQFLFEYFSETQRNKGNFPGRFSGRQFSNSRSEMNVSTLELGDSALYLCASSLNSPTDTQYFGPGTRLTVL.

As DNA, the CDR3 is TGTGCCAGCAGCTTAACTGGAGGTGGTGAAAAACTGTTTTTT. This translates into CASSLTGGGEKLFF. The rearrangement uses TRBV7-3 and TRBJ1-4, with no clear D. V lost 0 bases and J 7 bases, leaving 9 bases between the germline ends. The CDR3 contains 14 residues. Germline assignment: CDR1 SGHTA and CDR2 FQGTGA.

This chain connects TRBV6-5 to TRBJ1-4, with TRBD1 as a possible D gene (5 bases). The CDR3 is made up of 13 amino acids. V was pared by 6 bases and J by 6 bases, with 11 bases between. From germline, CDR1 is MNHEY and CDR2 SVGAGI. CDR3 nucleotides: TGTGCCAGCAGAGACAGAAACTATGAAAAACTGTTTTTT. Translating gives CASRDRNYEKLFF.

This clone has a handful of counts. The CDR3 spells CASRERTGTGPYEQYF. The CDR3 DNA reads as TGCGCCAGCAGGGAACGTACCGGGACAGGGCCCTACGAGCAGTACTTC. The V gene is TRBV10-2, the J gene TRBJ2-7; 9 bases align to TRBD1. The CDR3 length is 16 residues. J lost 2 bases, V lost 6 bases, and 11 bases had no gene match. The germline V gene encodes CDR1 WSHSY and CDR2 SAAADI.

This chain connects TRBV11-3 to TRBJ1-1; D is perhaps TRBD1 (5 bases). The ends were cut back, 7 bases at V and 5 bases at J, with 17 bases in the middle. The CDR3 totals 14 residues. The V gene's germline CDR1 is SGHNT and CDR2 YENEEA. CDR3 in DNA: TGTGCCAGCACCTCAGGGTCTGGGGCGACTGAAGCTTTCTTT. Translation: CASTSGSGATEAFF.

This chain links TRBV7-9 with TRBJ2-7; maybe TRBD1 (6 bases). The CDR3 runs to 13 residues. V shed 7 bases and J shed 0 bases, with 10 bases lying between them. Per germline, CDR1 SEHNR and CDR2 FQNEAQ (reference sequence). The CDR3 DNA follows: TGTGCCAGCACTGGGGGCGGCTCCTACGAGCAGTACTTC. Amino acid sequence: CASTGGGSYEQYF.

The CDR3 loop reads CASSEAPGYGGYTF. The CDR3 DNA sequence: TGTGCCAGCAGTGAAGCTCCGGGGTACGGTGGCTACACCTTC. The chain employs TRBV6-1 and TRBJ1-2; D unresolved. CDR1 MNHNS and CDR2 SASEGT come from the germline V gene. V lost 0 bases and J 7 bases, leaving 12 bases between the germline ends. This CDR3 spans 14 amino acids.

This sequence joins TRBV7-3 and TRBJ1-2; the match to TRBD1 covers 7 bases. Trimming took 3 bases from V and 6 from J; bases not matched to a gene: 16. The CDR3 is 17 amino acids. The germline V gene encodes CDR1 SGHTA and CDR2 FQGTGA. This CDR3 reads CASSFRPTQGKSDGYTF. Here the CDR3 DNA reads TGTGCCAGCAGCTTTCGTCCCACACAGGGGAAATCCGATGGCTACACCTTC.

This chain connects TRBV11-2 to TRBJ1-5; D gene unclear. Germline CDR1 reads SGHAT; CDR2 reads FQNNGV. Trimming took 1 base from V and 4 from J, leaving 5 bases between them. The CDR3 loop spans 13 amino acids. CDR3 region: CASSLVRNQPQHF. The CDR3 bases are TGTGCCAGCAGCTTAGTTAGAAATCAGCCCCAGCATTTT.